The 25 T cell receptor beta chains presented below share a single source sample, sequenced in a study of Ad26.COV2.S vaccination and SARS-CoV-2 variants. Treatment described: some 19 received Ad26.COV2.S at low or high dose, single or two shots; roughly five received placebo; per-sample allocation not given. The investigators took samples on day 63 after the first vaccine or placebo injection. Profiling relied on immunoSEQ multiplex PCR, and the TCRdb table lists in-frame clones only, not all of them. The sample records approximately 350,000 clones, under 90% being singletons. Sequencing used peripheral blood, obtained in a trial of Ad26.COV2.S vaccine versus placebo. The receptors come from a person aged 18 to 59 who received the Ad26.COV2.S COVID-19 vaccine or a placebo.

This chain links TRBV15 with TRBJ1-2, with D tentatively TRBD1 (5 bases). The CDR3 has 18 residues. With 4 bases removed from V and 0 bases from J, the gap between germline ends came to 21 bases. Per germline, CDR1 LNHNV and CDR2 YYDKDF (reference sequence). CDR3 nucleotide sequence: TGTGCCACCAGCACGGGACTAATACTAAGTCGCGCTAACTATGGCTACACCTTC. Translating it yields CATSTGLILSRANYGYTF. The variable domain in full, completed from reference TRBV15 and TRBJ1-2, reads DAMVIQNPRYQVTQFGKPVTLSCSQTLNHNVMYWYQQKSSQAPKLLFHYYDKDFNNEADTPDNFQSRRPNTSFCFLDIRSPGLGDTAMYLCATSTGLILSRANYGYTFGSGTRLTVV.

The chain is built from TRBV6-5 and TRBJ1-4; 7 nucleotides align to TRBD1. CDR1 MNHEY and CDR2 SVGAGI come from the germline V gene. V lost 6 bases, J lost 5 bases, and 9 bases stayed unmatched. This CDR3 has 15 amino acids. DNA for the CDR3: TGTGCCAGCAGGGGGAACAGGGGCCAAAATGAAAAACTGTTTTTT. This codes for CASRGNRGQNEKLFF.

This chain connects TRBV6-5 to TRBJ2-3; 9 nucleotides match TRBD1. V trimming: 6 bases; J trimming: 5 bases; junction bases outside the gene matches: 9. The CDR3 loop spans 15 amino acids. Germline V CDR1 and CDR2: MNHEY, SVGAGI. CDR3 in amino acids: CASSHRGPEGDTQYF. The CDR3 bases are TGTGCCAGCAGCCACAGGGGGCCGGAGGGAGATACGCAGTATTTT.

This chain joins TRBV7-3 and TRBJ2-2; possible D gene TRBD1, 6 bases. The germline V and J ends were trimmed by 6 bases and 3 bases, with 11 bases remaining between them. This CDR3 spans 14 amino acids. Germline values: CDR1 SGHTA, CDR2 FQGTGA. This CDR3 is CASSRGYDTGELFF. The CDR3 coding sequence is TGTGCCAGCAGTAGGGGGTATGACACCGGGGAGCTGTTTTTT.

This clone has just a few counts. The rearrangement uses TRBV4-1 and TRBJ2-7, with D uncertain. The germline CDR1 and CDR2 sequences are MGHRA and YSYEKL. V dropped 1 base and J dropped 0 bases, with 7 bases sitting between them. The CDR3 covers 14 residues. This CDR3 reads CASSQASDSYEQYF. The CDR3 region has the DNA TGCGCCAGCAGCCAAGCCTCGGACTCCTACGAGCAGTACTTC.

This chain joins TRBV4-1 and TRBJ2-3, with TRBD2 matching over 8 bases. Germline assignment: CDR1 MGHRA and CDR2 YSYEKL. Trimming at V came to 1 base and at J to 5 bases, leaving 8 bases not matched to a gene. This CDR3 has 16 amino acids. The CDR3 DNA follows: TGCGCCAGCAGCCAAGGGGGGCGGGGGGTGCGAGATACGCAGTATTTT. Its protein product is CASSQGGRGVRDTQYF.

In its sample, this clone was seen a few times. The chain recombines TRBV19 with TRBJ1-1, with D perhaps matching TRBD1 (6 bases). In germline, CDR1 is LNHDA, CDR2 SQIVND (reference sequence). V lost 8 bases and J lost 1, with 20 bases in between. This CDR3 has 16 amino acids. CDR3 loop: CASYTGWEYSNTEAFF. CDR3 nucleotide sequence: TGTGCCAGTTATACAGGGTGGGAGTATTCGAACACTGAAGCTTTCTTT.

The chain has TRBV5-1 and TRBJ2-7; D perhaps matches TRBD2 (6 bases). The CDR3 sequence is 15 residues long. Trimming took 2 bases from V and 0 from J, leaving 12 bases between them. Germline V gene data show CDR1 as SGHRS and CDR2 as YFSETQ. The CDR3 sequence is CASSFMAGSSYEQYF. CDR3 nucleotide sequence: TGCGCCAGCAGCTTTATGGCGGGGAGCTCCTACGAGCAGTACTTC. Full variable domain (remainder filled in from reference TRBV5-1 and TRBJ2-7): KAGVTQTPRYLIKTRGQQVTLSCSPISGHRSVSWYQQTPGQGLQFLFEYFSETQRNKGNFPGRFSGRQFSNSRSEMNVSTLELGDSALYLCASSFMAGSSYEQYFGPGTRLTVT.

The J gene is TRBJ2-7, the V gene TRBV19; 8 positions match TRBD1. V lost 1 base, J lost 2 bases, and 4 bases stayed unmatched. Per the germline V gene, CDR1 is LNHDA and CDR2 is SQIVND (reference sequence). The CDR3 is made up of 15 amino acids. The DNA of the CDR3 is TGTGCCAGTAGTATAGGGCGGGACAGGACCTACGAGCAGTACTTC. This encodes CASSIGRDRTYEQYF.

The chain carries TRBV9 and TRBJ2-3; no clear D gene. Germline CDR1 SGDLS, CDR2 YYNGEE. V lost 0 bases and J 1 base, leaving 3 bases between the germline ends. There are 13 residues in the CDR3. Written as DNA, the CDR3 is TGTGCCAGCAGCGTAGCCGGCACAGATACGCAGTATTTT. Protein sequence: CASSVAGTDTQYF.

This sequence joins TRBV7-9 and TRBJ2-3; 8 positions agree with TRBD1. V trimming: 0 bases; J trimming: 4 bases; junction bases outside the gene matches: 6. There are 16 residues in the CDR3. Germline values: CDR1 SEHNR, CDR2 FQNEAQ (reference sequence). The CDR3 is CASSLARTGNPDTQYF. The CDR3 bases are TGTGCCAGCAGCTTAGCGAGGACAGGGAATCCAGATACGCAGTATTTT.

The chain joins TRBV19 to TRBJ1-4; no firm D call. The ends were cut back, 5 bases at V and 8 bases at J, with 15 bases in the middle. Per the germline V gene, CDR1 is LNHDA and CDR2 is SQIVND (reference sequence). The CDR3 has 14 amino acids. The DNA of the CDR3 is TGTGCCAGTAGTGTTACCGGGAGTCAGGAAAAACTGTTTTTT. It is translated as CASSVTGSQEKLFF.

The chain links TRBV7-9 to TRBJ2-3; D ambiguous. The V end lost 6 bases, the J end lost 10 bases, and 23 bases lay between the germline ends. Germline values: CDR1 SEHNR, CDR2 FQNEAQ (reference sequence). The CDR3 length is 15 residues. CDR3 bases: TGTGCCAGCAGTTCGGTATTAAAACAAGGACCGGCGCAGTATTTT. Translating it yields CASSSVLKQGPAQYF.

The CDR3 loop reads CASSLVGGNTEAFF. The CDR3 DNA sequence: TGTGCCAGCAGCTTAGTGGGGGGGAACACTGAAGCTTTCTTT. The rearrangement joins TRBV7-9 to TRBJ1-1, with D maybe TRBD1 (5 bases). The CDR3 loop spans 14 amino acids. Trimming left V 1 base short and J 1 base short, with 7 bases between. Germline V gene sequence: CDR1 SEHNR, CDR2 FQNEAQ (reference sequence).

This clone was recorded once. The CDR3 is CSARLGNEQYF. The CDR3 DNA sequence: TGCAGTGCCCGGTTGGGGAACGAGCAGTACTTC. The chain carries TRBV20-1 and TRBJ2-7, with D unresolved. The CDR3 runs to 11 residues. V shed 6 bases and J shed 5 bases, with 11 bases lying between them. Per the germline V gene, CDR1 is DFQATT and CDR2 is SNEGSKA (reference sequence).

The gene calls are TRBV23-1 and TRBJ1-3; D is unresolved. TRBV23-1 has ORF status, its function being uncertain. The CDR3 covers 17 residues. Between the trimmed V and J ends, which lost 0 bases and 4 bases, there was a span of 16 bases. The CDR3 DNA sequence: TGCGCCAGCAGTCAATCCCCTAGAAGGGTGGAAGGAAACACCATATATTTT. Its translation is CASSQSPRRVEGNTIYF.

The J gene is TRBJ2-3, the V gene TRBV4-1; weak D call: TRBD1 (5 bases). V lost 1 base to trimming and J lost 8 bases, with 10 bases between them. The germline CDR1 and CDR2 sequences are MGHRA and YSYEKL. The CDR3 runs 13 residues. This CDR3 is CASSQAPQGTQYF. CDR3 bases: TGCGCCAGCAGCCAAGCCCCCCAGGGTACGCAGTATTTT.

The chain carries TRBV7-3 and TRBJ1-1; 9 bases map to TRBD1. The germline V gene encodes CDR1 SGHTA and CDR2 FQGTGA. CDR3 length equals 16 residues. V gave up 0 bases and J gave up 6 bases; unmatched junction bases: 8. The CDR3 loop reads CASSLTPTGGSSEAFF. The CDR3 DNA reads as TGTGCCAGCAGCTTAACGCCGACAGGGGGGAGCTCTGAAGCTTTCTTT.

The chain links TRBV5-1 to TRBJ2-3; 8 nucleotides line up with TRBD1. This CDR3 has 16 residues. V trimming: 2 bases; J trimming: 5 bases; junction bases outside the gene matches: 10. Germline CDR1 and CDR2: SGHRS and YFSETQ. Here the CDR3 reads CASSFDPGQGKDTQYF. The CDR3 DNA sequence: TGCGCCAGCAGCTTTGACCCCGGACAGGGAAAAGATACGCAGTATTTT.

The rearrangement links TRBV6-4 to TRBJ1-2; TRBD1 is a possible D gene (5 bases). Trimming took 6 bases from V and 2 from J, leaving 16 bases between them. The CDR3 has 15 residues. Germline V gives CDR1 MRHNA, CDR2 SNTAGT. CDR3 loop: CASRGDDRENYGYTF. The CDR3 nucleotides read TGTGCCAGCAGGGGAGATGACAGAGAGAACTATGGCTACACCTTC.

The chain has TRBV6-2 or TRBV6-3 and TRBJ1-2; perhaps TRBD1 as D (5 bases). The length of the CDR3 is 11 residues. V shed 5 bases and J shed 8 bases, with 9 bases lying between them. Germline loops: CDR1 MNHEY, CDR2 SVGEGT. The CDR3 spells CASSRGRGYTF. The CDR3 coding sequence is TGTGCCAGCAGTAGGGGCAGGGGCTACACCTTC.

The chain uses TRBV18 and TRBJ1-2; no firm D call. The CDR3 length is 15 residues. Trimming left V 3 bases short and J 3 bases short, with 14 bases between. Germline CDR1 reads KGHSH; CDR2 reads LQKENI. CDR3 in DNA: TGTGCCAGCTCACCGAGAGGAGACGCCTACTATGGCTACACCTTC. Encoded protein: CASSPRGDAYYGYTF.

This sequence joins TRBV7-9 and TRBJ1-6; TRBD1 agrees at 9 bases. Germline CDR1 and CDR2: SEHNR and FQNEAQ (reference sequence). V trimming: 1 base; J trimming: 8 bases; junction bases outside the gene matches: 3. The CDR3 spans 15 residues. The CDR3 coding sequence is TGTGCCAGCAGCTTAGGGGACAGGGTCGATTCACCCCTCCACTTT. It specifies CASSLGDRVDSPLHF.

The V and J genes are TRBV18 and TRBJ1-1, with TRBD1 as a possible D gene (5 bases). V gave up 4 bases and J gave up 2 bases, with 11 bases separating them. This CDR3 spans 14 amino acids. Germline V gives CDR1 KGHSH, CDR2 LQKENI. The CDR3 sequence: CASSLEGINTEAFF. Written as DNA, the CDR3 is TGTGCCAGCTCACTGGAGGGGATAAACACTGAAGCTTTCTTT.

The chain links TRBV18 to TRBJ1-4, with 8 bases aligning to TRBD1. The germline V gene has CDR1 KGHSH and CDR2 LQKENI. There are 16 residues in the CDR3. After removal of 1 base from V and 7 bases from J, the junction contained 8 bases not matched to a gene. CDR3: CASSPRQGRMGEKLFF. Here the CDR3 DNA reads TGTGCCAGCTCACCACGACAGGGGAGAATGGGTGAAAAACTGTTTTTT.